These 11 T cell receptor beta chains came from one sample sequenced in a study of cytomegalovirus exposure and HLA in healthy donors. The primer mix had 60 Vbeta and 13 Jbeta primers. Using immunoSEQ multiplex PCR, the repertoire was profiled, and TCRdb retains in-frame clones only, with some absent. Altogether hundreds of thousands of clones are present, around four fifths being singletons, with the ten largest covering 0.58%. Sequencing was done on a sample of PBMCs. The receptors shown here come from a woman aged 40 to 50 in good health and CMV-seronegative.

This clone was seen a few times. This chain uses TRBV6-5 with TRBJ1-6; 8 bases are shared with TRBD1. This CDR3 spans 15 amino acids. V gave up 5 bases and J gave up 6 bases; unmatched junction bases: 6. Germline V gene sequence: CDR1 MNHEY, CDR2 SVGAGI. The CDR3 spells CASSPRDRSNSPLHF. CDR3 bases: TGTGCCAGCAGTCCTCGGGACAGGTCTAATTCACCCCTCCACTTT.

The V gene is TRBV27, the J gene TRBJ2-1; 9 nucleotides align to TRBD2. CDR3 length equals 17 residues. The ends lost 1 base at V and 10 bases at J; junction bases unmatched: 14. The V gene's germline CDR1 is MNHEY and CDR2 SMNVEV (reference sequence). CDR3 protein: CASSLLGSGGSDGEQFF. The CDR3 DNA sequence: TGTGCCAGCAGTTTATTGGGCAGCGGGGGGTCCGACGGGGAGCAGTTCTTC.

CDR3 in amino acids: CASSPPPGEAFF. The CDR3 region has the DNA TGTGCCAGCAGCCCACCCCCCGGGGAAGCTTTCTTT. This sequence joins TRBV11-3 and TRBJ1-1, with no clear D. Germline loops: CDR1 SGHNT, CDR2 YENEEA. Trimming pared 5 bases from V and 8 bases from J, leaving 12 bases between. There are 12 residues in the CDR3.

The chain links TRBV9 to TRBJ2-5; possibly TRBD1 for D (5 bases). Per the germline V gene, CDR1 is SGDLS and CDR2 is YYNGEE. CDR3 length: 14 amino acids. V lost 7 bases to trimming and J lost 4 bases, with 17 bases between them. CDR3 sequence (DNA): TGTGCCAGCGGGCAGCAGGGAATGGGAGAGACCCAGTACTTC. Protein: CASGQQGMGETQYF.

The CDR3 DNA reads as TGTGCCAGCAGCTTTACTCTGGATACGCAGTATTTT. This encodes CASSFTLDTQYF. V and J are TRBV5-6 and TRBJ2-3; D is unclear. This CDR3 is built from 12 residues. Germline CDR1 is SGHDT and CDR2 is YYEEEE. Between the trimmed V and J ends, which lost 2 bases and 6 bases, there was a span of 7 bases. Based on the CDR3 plus reference TRBV5-6 and TRBJ2-3, the full variable domain is DAGVTQSPTHLIKTRGQQVTLRCSPKSGHDTVSWYQQALGQGPQFIFQYYEEEERQRGNFPDRFSGHQFPNYSSELNVNALLLGDSALYLCASSFTLDTQYFGPGTRLTVL.

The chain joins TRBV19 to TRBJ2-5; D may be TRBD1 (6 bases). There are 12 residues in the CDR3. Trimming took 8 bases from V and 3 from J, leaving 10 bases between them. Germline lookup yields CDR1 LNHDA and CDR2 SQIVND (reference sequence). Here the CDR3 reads CASSEGEETQYF. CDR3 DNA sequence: TGTGCCAGTTCCGAGGGGGAAGAGACCCAGTACTTC.

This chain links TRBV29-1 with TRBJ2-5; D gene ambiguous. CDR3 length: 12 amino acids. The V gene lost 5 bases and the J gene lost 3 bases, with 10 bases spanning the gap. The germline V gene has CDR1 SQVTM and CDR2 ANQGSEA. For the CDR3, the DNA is TGCAGCGTTTGTTACAGCAAAGAGACCCAGTACTTC. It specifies CSVCYSKETQYF.

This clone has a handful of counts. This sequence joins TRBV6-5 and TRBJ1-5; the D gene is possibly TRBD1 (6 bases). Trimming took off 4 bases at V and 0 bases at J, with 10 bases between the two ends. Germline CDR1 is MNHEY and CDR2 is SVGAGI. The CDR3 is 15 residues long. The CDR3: CASSSDRNSNQPQHF. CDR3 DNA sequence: TGTGCCAGCAGTTCAGACAGGAATAGCAATCAGCCCCAGCATTTT.

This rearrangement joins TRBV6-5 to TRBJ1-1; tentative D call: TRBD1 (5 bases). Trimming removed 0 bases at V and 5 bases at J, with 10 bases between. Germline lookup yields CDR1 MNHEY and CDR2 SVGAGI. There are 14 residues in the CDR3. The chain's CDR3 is CASSYSSGGTEAFF. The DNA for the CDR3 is TGTGCCAGCAGTTACTCGAGCGGGGGAACTGAAGCTTTCTTT.

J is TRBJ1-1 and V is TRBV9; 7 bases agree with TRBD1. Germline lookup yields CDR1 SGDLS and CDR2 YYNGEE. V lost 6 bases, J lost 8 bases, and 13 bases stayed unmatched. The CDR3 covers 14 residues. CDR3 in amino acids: CASTPGGQRGEAFF. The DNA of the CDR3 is TGTGCCAGCACCCCAGGGGGACAGAGGGGAGAAGCTTTCTTT.

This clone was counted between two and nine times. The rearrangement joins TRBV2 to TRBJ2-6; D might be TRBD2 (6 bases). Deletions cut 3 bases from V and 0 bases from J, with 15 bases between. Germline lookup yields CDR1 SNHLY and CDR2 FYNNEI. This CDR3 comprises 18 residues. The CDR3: CASSEIRGLHSGANVLTF. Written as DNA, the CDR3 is TGTGCCAGCAGTGAGATACGGGGACTCCACTCTGGGGCCAACGTCCTGACTTTC. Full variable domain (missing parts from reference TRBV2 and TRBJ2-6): EPEVTQTPSHQVTQMGQEVILRCVPISNHLYFYWYRQILGQKVEFLVSFYNNEISEKSEIFDDQFSVERPDGSNFTLKIRSTKLEDSAMYFCASSEIRGLHSGANVLTFGAGSRLTVL.